A single T cell receptor beta chain is shown here with its context. Its specificity is unknown. The sort gate was single viable CD3+CD4+CD8-CD45RO+ cells for memory CD4+ T cells. Germline CDR1 is SGHRS and CDR2 is YFSETQ. This CDR3 contains 15 residues. The ends were cut back, 0 bases at V and 5 bases at J, with 14 bases in the middle. Original data processing: Out-of-frame sequences were removed, leaving around 2.2 million distinct TCRbeta sequences. Assay used: immunoSEQ multiplex PCR; TCRdb lists only in-frame clones, some missing. V and J calls and clone size come straight from that table; D and trimming were deduced from the DNA. Among 40,000 to 45,000 clones listed, about four fifths were seen once. The source of the sample is a study of memory CD4+ T cells and cytomegalovirus serostatus. The wider study: Donors were healthy Belgian adults, some 10 CMV seropositive and about 24 seronegative. Regarding the study as a whole: Of approximately 150 reported CMV TCRbeta sequences, some 67 were found in memory CD4+ repertoires.

The sequence derives from an adult in good health and CMV-seronegative. The chain links TRBV5-1 to TRBJ1-2; possible D gene TRBD1, 6 bases. The source material was memory CD4+ T cells from blood. The CDR3 reads CASSLGGGQTYGYTF. In DNA, the CDR3 is TGCGCCAGCAGCTTGGGAGGAGGACAGACATATGGCTACACCTTC.